Given below is one T cell receptor (beta chain) in context. The entry originates in a study of blood T cell repertoires in COVID-19. Study-wide context: Acute and convalescent COVID-19 specimens originated in the United States, Italy and Spain.

Original processing notes: Amplification with reference gene primers provided the estimates of nucleated cell counts. Some clones are missing from TCRdb's copy, which holds only in-frame ones; the method was immunoSEQ multiplex PCR. V and J calls and clone size are given by that table; D and trimming were obtained from the DNA. The repertoire holds hundreds of thousands of clones, with roughly 85% as singletons. Per the germline V gene, CDR1 is MNHEY and CDR2 is SMNVEV (reference sequence). The CDR3 is made up of 14 amino acids. The ends lost 3 bases at V and 4 bases at J; junction bases unmatched: 3.

The receptor was derived from a man between 18 and 35 years old with active or convalescent COVID-19. The sample consisted of peripheral blood. The chain uses TRBV27 and TRBJ2-7; 10 bases line up with TRBD2. For the CDR3, the DNA is TGTGCCAGCAGTTTCCGGACTAGCGGATACGAGCAGTACTTC. Its protein product is CASSFRTSGYEQYF.